This T cell receptor beta chain was documented in a study of control samples from healthy donors and cancer patients. This clone has just one count. The table came from immunoSEQ multiplex PCR; TCRdb's copy has only in-frame clones and leaves some out. Among approximately 100,000 clones listed, approximately 90% were seen once. Sequences were obtained from PBMCs. This TCR was recovered from a man aged 60 to 69 with lung cancer.

CDR3 nucleotide sequence: TGTGCCAGCAGCTTAGTAAGGGGCACCGGGGAGCTGTTTTTT. Translated: CASSLVRGTGELFF. This sequence joins TRBV11-3 and TRBJ2-2; D is possibly TRBD1 (5 bases). The CDR3 runs 14 residues. Germline V lookup: CDR1 SGHNT, CDR2 YENEEA. Trimming left V 1 base short and J 4 bases short, with 7 bases between.